One and the same sample provided the 18 T cell receptor beta chains below, sequenced in a study of shared clonotypes between healthy human individuals. Data came from immunoSEQ multiplex PCR; TCRdb stores just in-frame clones and leaves some out. The sample lists approximately 940,000 clones, roughly 72% occurring once. Sequencing was done on a sample of memory CD4+ T cells sorted from blood. Subset: CD45RA-negative fraction. These receptors were taken from a young man in good health.

The chain employs TRBV5-1 and TRBJ2-7; 8 bases fit TRBD1. This CDR3 comprises 14 residues. V was clipped by 0 bases and J by 5 bases; unmatched bases: 4. The germline CDR1 and CDR2 sequences are SGHRS and YFSETQ. The CDR3 spells CASSLGQGRNEQYF. CDR3 nucleotides: TGCGCCAGCAGCTTGGGACAGGGGAGAAACGAGCAGTACTTC.

This CDR3 reads CSVEGSATNEKLFF. The CDR3 bases are TGCAGCGTTGAAGGAAGCGCAACTAATGAAAAACTGTTTTTT. V gene TRBV29-1 combines with J gene TRBJ1-4; D gene uncertain. The CDR3 is 14 amino acids. Germline values: CDR1 SQVTM, CDR2 ANQGSEA. Trimming pared 1 base from V and 0 bases from J, leaving 6 bases between.

The rearrangement uses TRBV18 and TRBJ1-6; D gene uncertain. V was cut by 4 bases and J by 1 base, with 5 bases left in between. This CDR3 has 14 amino acids. The V gene's germline CDR1 is KGHSH and CDR2 LQKENI. The CDR3 region has the DNA TGTGCCAGCTCACGTTCGTCCTATAATTCACCCCTCCACTTT. Translated, it gives CASSRSSYNSPLHF.

The chain joins TRBV4-1 to TRBJ2-7; tentatively, D is TRBD1 or TRBD2 (6 bases each). The germline V gene has CDR1 MGHRA and CDR2 YSYEKL. V lost 1 base, J lost 4 bases, and 14 bases lay in between. The CDR3 loop spans 15 amino acids. CDR3 region: CASSQGGASLYEQYF. CDR3 coding DNA: TGCGCCAGCAGCCAAGGGGGGGCATCCCTTTACGAGCAGTACTTC.

A remark on this clone: This same CDR3 is encoded by further DNA sequences in the sample. The chain joins TRBV9 to TRBJ2-2; unclear D gene. The CDR3 extends over 13 amino acids. Germline V lookup: CDR1 SGDLS, CDR2 YYNGEE. V lost 0 bases to trimming and J lost 5 bases, with 5 bases between them. CDR3 loop: CASSVDPTGELFF. The CDR3 nucleotides read TGTGCCAGCAGCGTAGATCCAACCGGGGAGCTGTTTTTT.

V usage is TRBV5-1 and J usage is TRBJ2-1; no clear D. In germline, CDR1 is SGHRS, CDR2 YFSETQ. The length of the CDR3 is 14 residues. V lost 4 bases, J lost 2 bases, and 10 bases lay in between. The CDR3 coding sequence is TGCGCCAGCAGCCCAGACGGTCCCTACAATGAGCAGTTCTTC. It yields the protein CASSPDGPYNEQFF. Filled out from reference TRBV5-1 and TRBJ2-1, the complete variable domain reads KAGVTQTPRYLIKTRGQQVTLSCSPISGHRSVSWYQQTPGQGLQFLFEYFSETQRNKGNFPGRFSGRQFSNSRSEMNVSTLELGDSALYLCASSPDGPYNEQFFGPGTRLTVL.

The chain joins TRBV5-1 to TRBJ2-3; 8 bases match TRBD2. There are 15 residues in the CDR3. V dropped 4 bases and J dropped 4; count of bases not matched to a gene: 8. Germline assignment: CDR1 SGHRS and CDR2 YFSETQ. In nucleotides, the CDR3 is TGCGCCAGCAGCCGGCTAGCGGGTTCCTCAGATACGCAGTATTTT. Protein: CASSRLAGSSDTQYF.

The table lists this clone with a few counts. V and J are TRBV7-2 and TRBJ1-6, with D possibly TRBD1 on 5 matching bases. The V end was cut by 1 base, the J end by 0 bases, with 10 bases between. CDR1 SGHTA and CDR2 FQGNSA come from the germline V gene. This CDR3 has 17 amino acids. The CDR3 coding sequence is TGTGCCAGCAGCTTAGATATGGGGGGCTCCTATAATTCACCCCTCCACTTT. Amino acid sequence: CASSLDMGGSYNSPLHF.

The chain is built from TRBV11-2 and TRBJ2-2; a weak D match, TRBD1 (5 bases). The length of the CDR3 is 14 residues. Trimming took 3 bases from V and 1 from J, leaving 6 bases between them. From germline, CDR1 is SGHAT and CDR2 FQNNGV. The CDR3 DNA reads TGTGCCAGCAGCTTTACAGGGAACACCGGGGAGCTGTTTTTT. Amino acids: CASSFTGNTGELFF. Full variable domain (rest looked up from reference TRBV11-2 and TRBJ2-2): EAGVAQSPRYKIIEKRQSVAFWCNPISGHATLYWYQQILGQGPKLLIQFQNNGVVDDSQLPKDRFSAERLKGVDSTLKIQPAKLEDSAVYLCASSFTGNTGELFFGEGSRLTVL.

The chain combines TRBV5-6 with TRBJ1-2; 7 bases match TRBD1. The CDR3 sequence is 14 residues long. Germline CDR1 and CDR2: SGHDT and YYEEEE. Trimming at V came to 1 base and at J to 4 bases, leaving 4 bases not matched to a gene. The CDR3 DNA reads TGTGCCAGCAGCTTGCGGACAGGTACCTATGGCTACACCTTC. Translated, it gives CASSLRTGTYGYTF.

The gene calls are TRBV18 and TRBJ1-1; 7 bases match TRBD1. The germline gives CDR1 KGHSH, CDR2 LQKENI. This CDR3 has 14 residues. V lost 3 bases to trimming and J lost 2 bases; unmatched junction nucleotides: 3. This CDR3 reads CASSPRDSNTEAFF. CDR3 DNA: TGTGCCAGCTCACCTCGGGACAGCAACACTGAAGCTTTCTTT.

This chain uses TRBV12-5 with TRBJ2-3; a possible D gene is TRBD2 (6 bases). The CDR3 sequence is 14 residues long. V was trimmed by 5 bases and J by 3 bases, leaving 12 bases between them. The germline CDR1 and CDR2 sequences are LGHNT and FRNRAP. The CDR3, as DNA: TGTGCTAGTGGTGTCCGGGAGACAACAGATACGCAGTATTTT. This codes for CASGVRETTDTQYF.

The J gene is TRBJ2-7, the V gene TRBV15, with D perhaps TRBD2 (5 bases). Germline loops: CDR1 LNHNV, CDR2 YYDKDF (reference sequence). The germline V and J ends were trimmed by 3 bases and 2 bases, with 14 bases remaining between them. CDR3 size: 15 residues. In DNA form, the CDR3 reads TGTGCCACCAGCAGCGGGCTAGCTGATACCTACGAGCAGTACTTC. Protein: CATSSGLADTYEQYF.

In the case of this clone: The junction departs from germline at one end; a sequencing error may be responsible. The rearrangement links TRBV7-7 to TRBJ2-5; 10 nucleotides align to TRBD2. The CDR3 totals 18 residues. Germline CDR1 reads SSHAT; CDR2 reads FNYEAQ (reference sequence). Here the CDR3 reads CASSLVASGGAGAETQYF. The DNA for the CDR3 is TGTGCTAGCAGCTTAGTAGCCAGCGGGGGGGCCGGGGCGGAGACCCAGTACTTC.

V gene TRBV28 combines with J gene TRBJ1-1; 12 positions match TRBD1. With 6 bases clipped from V and 3 bases from J, the junction kept 8 bases outside the gene matches. This CDR3 has 16 amino acids. CDR1 is MDHEN and CDR2 is SYDVKM in the germline V gene. The CDR3 DNA reads TGTGCCAGCAGCCCGGGACAGGGGGCAATGTACACTGAAGCTTTCTTT. Its translation is CASSPGQGAMYTEAFF. Full variable domain (outside the CDR3, taken from reference TRBV28 and TRBJ1-1): DVKVTQSSRYLVKRTGEKVFLECVQDMDHENMFWYRQDPGLGLRLIYFSYDVKMKEKGDIPEGYSVSREKKERFSLILESASTNQTSMYLCASSPGQGAMYTEAFFGQGTRLTVV.

This clone showed up just once. The sample has other DNA sequences that encode this CDR3 too. V and J are TRBV5-1 and TRBJ2-3; 7 bases match TRBD1. The CDR3 contains 14 residues. With 3 bases clipped from V and 6 bases from J, the junction kept 7 bases outside the gene matches. CDR1 is SGHRS and CDR2 is YFSETQ in the germline V gene. CDR3 region: CASSSRQGSDTQYF. The CDR3 bases are TGCGCCAGCAGCTCTAGACAGGGTTCGGATACGCAGTATTTT. Full variable domain (missing parts from reference TRBV5-1 and TRBJ2-3): KAGVTQTPRYLIKTRGQQVTLSCSPISGHRSVSWYQQTPGQGLQFLFEYFSETQRNKGNFPGRFSGRQFSNSRSEMNVSTLELGDSALYLCASSSRQGSDTQYFGPGTRLTVL.

The gene calls are TRBV5-1 and TRBJ1-4; D not resolved. V dropped 4 bases and J dropped 2 bases, with 9 bases sitting between them. Germline lookup yields CDR1 SGHRS and CDR2 YFSETQ. This CDR3 is built from 14 residues. CDR3 in DNA: TGCGCCAGCAGCGCGATAGGCACTAATGAAAAACTGTTTTTT. It specifies CASSAIGTNEKLFF.

The J gene is TRBJ1-4, the V gene TRBV28, with TRBD1 identical over 7 bases. Germline V gives CDR1 MDHEN, CDR2 SYDVKM. The junction had 11 bases not matched to a gene; V was cut back by 6 bases and J by 10 bases. The CDR3 covers 14 residues. As DNA, the CDR3 is TGTGCCAGCAGCGAAAGGGGGCTCGGGGTAAAACTGTTTTTT. Protein sequence: CASSERGLGVKLFF.